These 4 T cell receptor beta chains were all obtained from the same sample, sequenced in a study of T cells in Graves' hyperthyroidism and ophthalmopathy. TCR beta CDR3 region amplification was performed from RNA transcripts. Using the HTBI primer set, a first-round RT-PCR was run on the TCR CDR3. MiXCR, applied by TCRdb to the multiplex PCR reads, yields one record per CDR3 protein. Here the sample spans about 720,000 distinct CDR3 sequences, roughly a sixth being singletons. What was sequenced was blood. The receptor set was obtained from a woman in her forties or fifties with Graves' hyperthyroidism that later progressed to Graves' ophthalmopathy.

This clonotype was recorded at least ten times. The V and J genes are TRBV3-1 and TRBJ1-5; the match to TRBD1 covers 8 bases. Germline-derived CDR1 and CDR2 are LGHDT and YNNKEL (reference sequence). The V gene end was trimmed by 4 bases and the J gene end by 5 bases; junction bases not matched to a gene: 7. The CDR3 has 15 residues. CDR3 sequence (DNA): TGTGCCAGCAGCCCCGAAGGACAGGGCCATCAGCCCCAGCATTTT. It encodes CASSPEGQGHQPQHF. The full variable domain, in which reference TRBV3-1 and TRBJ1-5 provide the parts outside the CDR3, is DTAVSQTPKYLVTQMGNDKSIKCEQNLGHDTMYWYKQDSKKFLKIMFSYNNKELIINETVPNRFSPKSPDKAHLNLHINSLELGDSAVYFCASSPEGQGHQPQHFGDGTRLSIL.

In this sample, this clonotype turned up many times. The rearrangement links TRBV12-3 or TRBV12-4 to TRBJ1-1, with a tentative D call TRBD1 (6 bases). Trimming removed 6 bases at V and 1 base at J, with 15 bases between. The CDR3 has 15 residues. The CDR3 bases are TGTGCCAGCAGACCAACAGGGAGGACGAACACTGAAGCTTTCTTT. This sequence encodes CASRPTGRTNTEAFF.

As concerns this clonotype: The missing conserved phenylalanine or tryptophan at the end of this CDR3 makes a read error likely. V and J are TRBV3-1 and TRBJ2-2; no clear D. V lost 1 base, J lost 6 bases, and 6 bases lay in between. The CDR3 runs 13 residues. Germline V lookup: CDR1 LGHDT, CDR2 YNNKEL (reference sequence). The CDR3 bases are TGTGCCAGCAGCCAAGGAGTAGCCGGGGAGCTGTTTTCT. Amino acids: CASSQGVAGELFS.

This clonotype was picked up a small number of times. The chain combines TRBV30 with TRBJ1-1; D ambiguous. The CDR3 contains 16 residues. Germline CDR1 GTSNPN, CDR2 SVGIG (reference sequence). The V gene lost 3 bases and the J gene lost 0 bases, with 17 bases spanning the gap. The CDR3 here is CAWSDTYRALNTEAFF. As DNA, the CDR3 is TGTGCCTGGAGCGACACTTACCGGGCCCTGAACACTGAAGCTTTCTTT. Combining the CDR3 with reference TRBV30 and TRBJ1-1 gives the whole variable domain SQTIHQWPATLVQPVGSPLSLECTVEGTSNPNLYWYRQAAGRGLQLLFYSVGIGQISSEVPQNLSASRPQDRQFILSSKKLLLSDSGFYLCAWSDTYRALNTEAFFGQGTRLTVV.